The present entry profiles one T cell receptor (beta chain) with its context. Per the germline V gene, CDR1 is SNHLY and CDR2 is FYNNEI. V shed 7 bases and J shed 8 bases, with 11 bases lying between them. The CDR3 extends over 12 amino acids. The data originate from a study of early T cells in non-severe SARS-CoV-2 infection. TCRdb re-analysed the 5' RACE reads in MiXCR, keeping a single row per CDR3 protein. The table includes fewer than 100,000 distinct CDR3 sequences, around 17% detected once. The TCR originated in an adult who was a healthcare worker with PCR-confirmed SARS-CoV-2 infection or an uninfected control (not recorded which). The gene calls are TRBV2 and TRBJ1-4; D uncertain. The sample taken for sequencing was whole blood. CDR3: CASTRGKEKLFF. The DNA of the CDR3 is TGTGCCAGCACTCGGGGAAAAGAAAAACTGTTTTTT.